Below are 23 T cell receptor beta chains sequenced from a single sample in a study of blood T cell repertoires in COVID-19. TCRdb's copy holds only in-frame clones and misses some; the assay was immunoSEQ multiplex PCR. Counted here are about 180,000 clones, around 85% occurring once; the ten biggest clones make up 10% to 11%. What was sequenced was peripheral blood. The receptor set was obtained from a human donor with active or convalescent COVID-19. The donor label of this sample is uncertain.

V is TRBV4-1 and J is TRBJ2-7; 8 positions agree with TRBD2. From germline, CDR1 is MGHRA and CDR2 YSYEKL. With 6 bases clipped from V and 3 bases from J, the junction kept 7 bases outside the gene matches. The CDR3 loop spans 14 amino acids. CDR3 residues: CASSIAGNNYEQYF. The CDR3 DNA follows: TGCGCCAGCAGTATAGCGGGAAACAACTACGAGCAGTACTTC.

The J gene is TRBJ2-2, the V gene TRBV7-6; TRBD2 matches at 12 bases. The CDR3 is 16 residues long. The J segment lost 6 bases and the V segment lost 5 bases, leaving 7 bases of the junction unmatched. Germline V gene data show CDR1 as SGHVS and CDR2 as FNYEAQ. Written as DNA, the CDR3 is TGTGCCAGCAGCCAACGGGCTAGCGGGAGGGCCGGGGAGCTGTTTTTT. This encodes CASSQRASGRAGELFF. Complete variable domain (other parts from reference TRBV7-6 and TRBJ2-2): GAGVSQSPRYKVTKRGQDVALRCDPISGHVSLYWYRQALGQGPEFLTYFNYEAQQDKSGLPNDRFSAERPEGSISTLTIQRTEQRDSAMYRCASSQRASGRAGELFFGEGSRLTVL.

This chain links TRBV9 with TRBJ2-7; TRBD2 aligns across 12 bases. With 3 bases clipped from V and 1 base from J, the junction kept 2 bases outside the gene matches. Looked up from germline, CDR1 is SGDLS and CDR2 is YYNGEE. CDR3 size: 15 residues. CDR3 DNA: TGTGCCAGCAGCGGGGGGACTAGCGGGTCCTACGAGCAGTACTTC. It codes for CASSGGTSGSYEQYF.

This rearrangement joins TRBV9 to TRBJ2-7, with D perhaps matching TRBD1 (5 bases). This CDR3 contains 15 residues. Germline values: CDR1 SGDLS, CDR2 YYNGEE. Trimming took 0 bases from V and 2 from J, leaving 12 bases between them. CDR3 nucleotide sequence: TGTGCCAGCAGCGTAGCCGGACATATAACCTACGAGCAGTACTTC. Translation: CASSVAGHITYEQYF.

This clone was seen a handful of times. The chain has TRBV19 and TRBJ1-5; D might be TRBD1 (5 bases). CDR3 size: 14 residues. The germline V and J ends were trimmed by 2 bases and 5 bases, with 10 bases remaining between them. Germline V CDR1 and CDR2: LNHDA, SQIVND (reference sequence). CDR3 in amino acids: CASSITQGYQPQHF. The CDR3 DNA reads TGTGCCAGTAGTATAACCCAGGGTTATCAGCCCCAGCATTTT.

The V and J genes are TRBV29-1 and TRBJ1-3; maybe TRBD1 (5 bases). This CDR3 is built from 14 residues. Trimming took off 7 bases at V and 4 bases at J, with 17 bases between the two ends. CDR1 and CDR2 from the germline V gene are SQVTM and ANQGSEA. This CDR3 is CSAGLPEAGNTIYF. CDR3 in DNA: TGCAGCGCGGGACTTCCAGAGGCGGGAAACACCATATATTTT. Using reference TRBV29-1 and TRBJ1-3 for the parts outside the CDR3, the full variable domain is SAVISQKPSRDICQRGTSLTIQCQVDSQVTMMFWYRQQPGQSLTLIATANQGSEATYESGFVIDKFPISRPNLTFSTLTVSNMSPEDSSIYLCSAGLPEAGNTIYFGEGSWLTVV.

The genes are TRBV7-7 and TRBJ2-2, with D perhaps matching TRBD1 (6 bases). From germline, CDR1 is SSHAT and CDR2 FNYEAQ (reference sequence). V lost 3 bases, J lost 6 bases, and 8 bases lay in between. The CDR3 has 13 residues. The CDR3 bases are TGTGCCAGCAGCTTTAACAGGGCCGGGGAGCTGTTTTTT. It is translated as CASSFNRAGELFF.

The chain carries TRBV7-2 and TRBJ2-3; 12 bases are shared with TRBD2. This CDR3 has 16 amino acids. The germline gives CDR1 SGHTA, CDR2 FQGNSA. V was clipped by 3 bases and J by 5 bases; unmatched bases: 6. CDR3 nucleotides: TGTGCCAGCAGCTTTGCTAGCGGGGGGGCCGGAGATACGCAGTATTTT. Translation gives CASSFASGGAGDTQYF.

V and J are TRBV27 and TRBJ2-7, with 10 bases matching TRBD2. V shed 4 bases, J shed 4 bases, and the junction held 13 bases outside the gene matches. CDR1 is MNHEY and CDR2 is SMNVEV in the germline V gene (reference sequence). The CDR3 runs 17 residues. CDR3 sequence: CASSSPPTSGAGYEQYF. The DNA for the CDR3 is TGTGCCAGCAGTTCCCCCCCAACTAGCGGGGCTGGTTACGAGCAGTACTTC.

This clone came up once. V gene TRBV5-1 combines with J gene TRBJ2-3, with 15 nucleotides matching TRBD2. V gave up 6 bases and J gave up 0 bases; unmatched junction bases: 5. The CDR3 has 17 residues. Germline CDR1 is SGHRS and CDR2 is YFSETQ. CDR3 protein: CASTTGTSGGSTDTQYF. For the CDR3, the DNA is TGCGCCAGCACCACGGGGACTAGCGGGGGGAGCACAGATACGCAGTATTTT.

V is TRBV7-9 and J is TRBJ2-3, with 7 positions matching TRBD2. The CDR3 runs 16 residues. Germline CDR1 reads SEHNR; CDR2 reads FQNEAQ (reference sequence). The V gene end was trimmed by 6 bases and the J gene end by 0 bases; junction bases not matched to a gene: 9. For the CDR3, the DNA is TGTGCCAGCAGTGGGGGTGGACTAGTCAGCACAGATACGCAGTATTTT. It translates to CASSGGGLVSTDTQYF.

The rearrangement joins TRBV7-3 to TRBJ2-4; TRBD2 matches at 7 bases. The CDR3 has 16 amino acids. Trimming took 5 bases from V and 7 from J; bases not matched to a gene: 14. Germline V CDR1 and CDR2: SGHTA, FQGTGA. The CDR3, as DNA: TGTGCCAGCAGCCCTCAGGGAGGGCAGGGAGGGAACATTCAGTACTTC. Protein product: CASSPQGGQGGNIQYF.

Here the CDR3 reads CSVEPAGTLRGETQYF. The CDR3, as DNA: TGCAGCGTTGAGCCAGCGGGGACCCTGAGGGGAGAGACCCAGTACTTC. The V and J genes are TRBV29-1 and TRBJ2-5, with TRBD2 matching over 7 bases. The CDR3 totals 16 residues. The trim removed 3 bases at V and 4 bases at J, leaving 14 bases unmatched. Germline V CDR1 and CDR2: SQVTM, ANQGSEA.

The rearrangement links TRBV18 to TRBJ2-5; 12 positions match TRBD2. The germline V gene has CDR1 KGHSH and CDR2 LQKENI. The CDR3 sequence is 16 residues long. Trimming at V came to 4 bases and at J to 5 bases, leaving 8 bases not matched to a gene. Here the CDR3 reads CASSRLAGDRVETQYF. In DNA, the CDR3 is TGTGCCAGCTCACGACTAGCGGGAGATAGAGTGGAGACCCAGTACTTC.

This chain joins TRBV7-9 and TRBJ2-1; tentative D call: TRBD1 (5 bases). Trimming pared 2 bases from V and 4 bases from J, leaving 12 bases between. Germline CDR1 and CDR2: SEHNR and FQNEAQ (reference sequence). The CDR3 is 15 residues long. CDR3 coding DNA: TGTGCCAGCAGCTTAAATACAGGCGTGTACAATGAGCAGTTCTTC. Amino acids: CASSLNTGVYNEQFF.

The chain uses TRBV6-1 and TRBJ1-4; 7 nucleotides match TRBD1. Germline values: CDR1 MNHNS, CDR2 SASEGT. With 3 bases clipped from V and 5 bases from J, the junction kept 0 bases outside the gene matches. CDR3 length: 13 amino acids. The CDR3 spells CASSEGQNEKLFF. The CDR3 DNA is TGTGCCAGCAGTGAGGGACAGAATGAAAAACTGTTTTTT.

The chain uses TRBV5-6 and TRBJ2-7; 7 bases fit TRBD2. CDR1 and CDR2 (germline): SGHDT, YYEEEE. The CDR3 has 15 amino acids. Trimming cost V 2 bases and J 1 base; bases outside gene matches: 6. CDR3 sequence: CASSLGTGGSYEQYF. CDR3 sequence (DNA): TGTGCCAGCAGCTTAGGAACGGGAGGTTCCTACGAGCAGTACTTC.

The gene calls are TRBV10-3 and TRBJ1-4; 7 nucleotides agree with TRBD1. Germline values: CDR1 ENHRY, CDR2 SYGVKD. The V segment lost 10 bases and the J segment 5 bases; nucleotides outside the gene matches: 4. The CDR3 runs 12 residues. The CDR3 is CATQGQNEKLFF. DNA of the CDR3: TGTGCCACACAGGGACAGAATGAAAAACTGTTTTTT.

The sample holds one count of this clone. The chain is built from TRBV5-4 and TRBJ1-2; 9 bases agree with TRBD1. Germline V gene lookup returns CDR1 SGHNT and CDR2 YYREEE (reference sequence). The CDR3 sequence is 15 residues long. Germline trimming cut 0 bases from V and 5 bases from J; bases unmatched to any gene: 5. The CDR3 sequence is CASSLGRDRDYGYTF. For the CDR3, the DNA is TGTGCCAGCAGCTTGGGGCGGGACAGGGATTATGGCTACACCTTC.

The chain uses TRBV7-3 and TRBJ2-3, with TRBD2 identical over 9 bases. CDR1 is SGHTA, CDR2 FQGTGA, per germline. The length of the CDR3 is 15 residues. J gave up 4 bases and V 2 bases, and 4 bases lay outside the gene matches. The CDR3 sequence is CASSLAGGPPDTQYF. CDR3 coding DNA: TGTGCCAGCAGCTTAGCGGGAGGGCCGCCAGATACGCAGTATTTT.

The rearrangement uses TRBV3-1 (or the pseudogene TRBV3-2) and TRBJ2-2, with D uncertain. There are 16 residues in the CDR3. Germline-derived CDR1 and CDR2 are LGHDT and YNNKEL (reference sequence). Trimming took off 0 bases at V and 7 bases at J, with 15 bases between the two ends. In DNA, the CDR3 is TGTGCCAGCAGCCAAGATATTAGGCCTCGGAGCGGGGAGCTGTTTTTT. Its translation: CASSQDIRPRSGELFF.

This chain connects TRBV7-3 to TRBJ2-5; TRBD2 aligns across 14 bases. Germline CDR1 SGHTA, CDR2 FQGTGA. Unmatched junction bases numbered 6, after V lost 4 bases and J lost 2 bases. The CDR3 extends over 17 amino acids. The CDR3 protein is CASSSGTSGSGQETQYF. The CDR3 region has the DNA TGTGCCAGCAGCTCCGGGACTAGCGGGAGTGGGCAAGAGACCCAGTACTTC. The full variable domain, completed using reference TRBV7-3 and TRBJ2-5, is GAGVSQTPSNKVTEKGKYVELRCDPISGHTALYWYRQSLGQGPEFLIYFQGTGAADDSGLPNDRFFAVRPEGSVSTLKIQRTERGDSAVYLCASSSGTSGSGQETQYFGPGTRLLVL.

The CDR3 spells CASRPTGETNYGYTF. The CDR3 DNA is TGCGCCAGCAGGCCTACAGGGGAAACTAACTATGGCTACACCTTC. The chain couples TRBV4-1 to TRBJ1-2; 7 bases are a match to TRBD1. In germline, CDR1 is MGHRA, CDR2 YSYEKL. The junction had 7 bases not matched to a gene; V was cut back by 6 bases and J by 0 bases. The CDR3 totals 15 residues.